The 10 T cell receptor beta chains in this list originate from one sample, sequenced in a study of metastatic and nonmetastatic thyroid tumors. Thyroid surgery took place with no prior treatment in any patient. Via MiXCR, TCRdb re-called the PCR reads. The repertoire has about 37,000 clones, 28% of them found once; the top ten carry roughly 11%. Sequencing input: blood. Receptors originate from a male donor with papillary thyroid cancer or a benign thyroid nodule (not recorded which). Some clones in this sample may be carry-over from other donors' samples.

In its sample, this clone ranks as medium-sized. This chain joins TRBV4-1 and TRBJ2-1; 9 bases fit TRBD1. CDR1 MGHRA and CDR2 YSYEKL come from the germline V gene. The trim removed 2 bases at V and 8 bases at J, leaving 4 bases unmatched. This CDR3 is built from 14 residues. CDR3 DNA sequence: TGCGCCAGCAGCCAATGGACAGGGGCCGATGAGCAGTTCTTC. Translating gives CASSQWTGADEQFF.

This clone was seen at least ten times. The rearrangement links TRBV6-5 to TRBJ2-3; no firm D call. Trimming took off 2 bases at V and 5 bases at J, with 14 bases between the two ends. The CDR3 runs 15 residues. The germline CDR1 and CDR2 sequences are MNHEY and SVGAGI. CDR3 sequence (DNA): TGTGCCAGCAGTTACGGTCGGATCTTCAAAGATACGCAGTATTTT. It encodes CASSYGRIFKDTQYF.

This clone was counted many times. V and J are TRBV6-2 or TRBV6-3 and TRBJ2-7; D possibly corresponds to TRBD1 (6 bases). Germline CDR1 is MNHEY and CDR2 is SVGEGT. V gave up 7 bases and J gave up 3 bases, with 16 bases separating them. CDR3 length: 14 amino acids. The CDR3 spells CASNTLGTNYEQYF. CDR3 bases: TGTGCCAGCAATACACTCGGGACAAACTACGAGCAGTACTTC.

This clone is categorized as medium-sized. CDR3 amino acids: CASSEGTVMPEAFF. The CDR3 DNA reads TGTGCCAGCAGTGAAGGGACAGTCATGCCTGAAGCTTTCTTT. V gene TRBV6-1 combines with J gene TRBJ1-1; perhaps TRBD1 as D (6 bases). The CDR3 extends over 14 amino acids. Germline CDR1 reads MNHNS; CDR2 reads SASEGT. V was cut by 1 base and J by 6 bases, with 12 bases left in between.

By sample share, this clone is medium-sized. The chain employs TRBV6-5 and TRBJ2-2; 8 positions agree with TRBD1. This CDR3 is 14 amino acids long. Germline V gene lookup returns CDR1 MNHEY and CDR2 SVGAGI. The trim removed 0 bases at V and 7 bases at J, leaving 1 base unmatched. The CDR3 is CASSYSTGVGELFF. The DNA for the CDR3 is TGTGCCAGCAGTTACTCGACAGGGGTCGGGGAGCTGTTTTTT.

This clone was counted a single time. The chain joins TRBV20-1 to TRBJ2-5, with D tentatively TRBD2 (6 bases). Germline CDR1 DFQATT, CDR2 SNEGSKA (reference sequence). The CDR3 is 14 residues long. V lost 6 bases, J lost 1 base, and 15 bases lay in between. The CDR3 DNA reads TGCAGTGCCCGTACGGGAGCCCCCCAAGAGACCCAGTACTTC. Amino acids: CSARTGAPQETQYF.

Here the CDR3 DNA reads TGTGCCAGCAGGACTGGCAGTTGGACCGGGGAGCTGTTTTTT. This translates into CASRTGSWTGELFF. This chain links TRBV6-1 with TRBJ2-2; D remains ambiguous. Germline V gene data show CDR1 as MNHNS and CDR2 as SASEGT. Between the trimmed V and J ends, which lost 6 bases and 5 bases, there was a span of 13 bases. The CDR3 runs 14 residues.

This clone was detected many times. The chain combines TRBV6-4 with TRBJ2-3; the D gene is possibly TRBD1 (6 bases). This CDR3 is built from 15 residues. Between the trimmed V and J ends, which lost 0 bases and 1 base, there was a span of 8 bases. The germline V gene encodes CDR1 MRHNA and CDR2 SNTAGT. DNA of the CDR3: TGTGCCAGCAGTGACTCGCCAGGGGGCACAGATACGCAGTATTTT. Amino acids: CASSDSPGGTDTQYF.

This clone was counted many times. The chain recombines TRBV27 with TRBJ2-3, with 8 bases that match TRBD1. This CDR3 has 16 amino acids. The V and J ends lost 5 bases and 4 bases, in that order; junction bases with no gene match: 11. The germline gives CDR1 MNHEY, CDR2 SMNVEV (reference sequence). In DNA form, the CDR3 reads TGTGCCAGCAGTCCACAGACAGGGGTGGTCGCAGATACGCAGTATTTT. Its protein product is CASSPQTGVVADTQYF.

By frequency in the sample, this clone is medium-sized. The rearrangement joins TRBV6-1 to TRBJ1-1; weak D call: TRBD1 (5 bases). Germline assignment: CDR1 MNHNS and CDR2 SASEGT. V was cut by 6 bases and J by 1 base, with 9 bases left in between. The CDR3 has 13 residues. The CDR3 region has the DNA TGTGCCAGCAGAGTGACAGCGAACACTGAAGCTTTCTTT. Translated: CASRVTANTEAFF.